Presented here are 2 T cell receptor beta chains from one specimen sequenced in a study of T cells after yellow fever vaccination. From the 5' RACE reads, TCRdb called clonotypes with MiXCR, one entry per CDR3 protein. The repertoire has some 670,000 distinct CDR3 sequences, roughly 12% of them found once; the top ten carry 15%. The material sequenced was PBMCs, taken on the day of the yellow fever booster vaccination. These TCRs come from a man aged 30 to 39 who received the YFV17D yellow fever vaccine.

This clonotype was seen ten or more times. The CDR3 protein is CASSLGGLAGSYNEQFF. As DNA, the CDR3 is TGCGCCAGCAGCTTGGGGGGACTAGCGGGAAGCTACAATGAGCAGTTCTTC. The chain has TRBV5-1 and TRBJ2-1, with 13 positions matching TRBD2. Per germline, CDR1 SGHRS and CDR2 YFSETQ. The CDR3 has 17 amino acids. The V segment lost 0 bases and the J segment 3 bases; nucleotides outside the gene matches: 3.

This clonotype was counted many times. The chain is built from TRBV7-9 and TRBJ2-1; 7 bases agree with TRBD1. Germline V gives CDR1 SEHNR, CDR2 FQNEAQ (reference sequence). The CDR3 is 15 amino acids. Trimming took 6 bases from V and 5 from J; bases not matched to a gene: 10. In DNA, the CDR3 is TGTGCCAGCAGTAAGGGACAGCGATTTGACAATGAGCAGTTCTTC. Residues: CASSKGQRFDNEQFF.